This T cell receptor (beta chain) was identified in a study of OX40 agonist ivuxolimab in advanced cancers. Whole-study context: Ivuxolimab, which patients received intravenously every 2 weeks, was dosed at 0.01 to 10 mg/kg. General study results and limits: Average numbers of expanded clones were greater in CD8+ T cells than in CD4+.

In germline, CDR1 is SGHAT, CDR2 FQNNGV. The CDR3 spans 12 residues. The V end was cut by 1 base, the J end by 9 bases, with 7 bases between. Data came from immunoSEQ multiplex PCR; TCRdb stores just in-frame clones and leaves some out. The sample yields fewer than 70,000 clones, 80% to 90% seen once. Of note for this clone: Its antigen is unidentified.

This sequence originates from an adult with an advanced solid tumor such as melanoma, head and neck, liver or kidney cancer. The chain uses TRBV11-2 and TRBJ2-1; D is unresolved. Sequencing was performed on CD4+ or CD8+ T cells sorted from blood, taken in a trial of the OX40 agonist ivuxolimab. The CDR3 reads CASSLGAGEQFF. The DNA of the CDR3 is TGTGCCAGCAGCTTAGGGGCCGGTGAGCAGTTCTTC.